This record looks at one TCR beta chain sequence and its context. Its target is not known. The data were obtained in a study of T cell repertoires in cytomegalovirus infection. From the reads, TCRdb called clonotypes with MiXCR, one entry per CDR3 protein. The sample includes 380,000 or so distinct CDR3 sequences, roughly a third of them seen just once. The CDR3 spans 16 residues. The V gene's germline CDR1 is LNHDA and CDR2 SQIVND (reference sequence). The ends were cut back, 4 bases at V and 0 bases at J, with 15 bases in the middle. This chain joins TRBV19 and TRBJ1-2; no firm D call. The sequence was obtained from a human donor in good health (CMV status not recorded). Some clones in this sample may be carry-over from other donors' samples. The specimen comprised cultured PBMCs, sampled from culture after CMV antigen stimulation. The CDR3, as DNA: TGTGCCAGTAGTACCCTCCGGACGGAGACTAACTATGGCTACACCTTC. Its protein is CASSTLRTETNYGYTF.